Following are 2 T cell receptor beta chains from one sample sequenced in a study of blood T cell repertoires in COVID-19. The protocol was immunoSEQ multiplex PCR, while the TCRdb copy is restricted to in-frame clones and leaves out a portion. Of 250,000 or so clones in the sample, approximately 90% were seen once. Input material: PBMCs or T cells enriched from blood (not recorded which). The receptor source for this set is a woman aged 25 to 39 with acute COVID-19.

The chain recombines TRBV5-4 with TRBJ1-1; D is possibly TRBD1 (6 bases). This CDR3 comprises 14 residues. Trimming shortened V by 4 bases and J by 2 bases, and 12 bases separated the two germline ends. Per the germline V gene, CDR1 is SGHNT and CDR2 is YYREEE (reference sequence). CDR3 sequence: CASSLGGANTEAFF. DNA of the CDR3: TGTGCCAGCAGCCTAGGGGGGGCAAACACTGAAGCTTTCTTT.

This clone was observed a single time. V gene TRBV29-1 combines with J gene TRBJ1-1; 7 bases line up with TRBD1. V was pared by 4 bases and J by 0 bases, with 5 bases of the junction left unmatched. CDR3 length: 14 residues. The germline CDR1 and CDR2 sequences are SQVTM and ANQGSEA. The CDR3 region is CSVATGVMNTEAFF. DNA for the CDR3: TGCAGCGTTGCAACAGGGGTCATGAACACTGAAGCTTTCTTT. The variable domain in full, with the rest retrieved from reference TRBV29-1 and TRBJ1-1, is SAVISQKPSRDICQRGTSLTIQCQVDSQVTMMFWYRQQPGQSLTLIATANQGSEATYESGFVIDKFPISRPNLTFSTLTVSNMSPEDSSIYLCSVATGVMNTEAFFGQGTRLTVV.